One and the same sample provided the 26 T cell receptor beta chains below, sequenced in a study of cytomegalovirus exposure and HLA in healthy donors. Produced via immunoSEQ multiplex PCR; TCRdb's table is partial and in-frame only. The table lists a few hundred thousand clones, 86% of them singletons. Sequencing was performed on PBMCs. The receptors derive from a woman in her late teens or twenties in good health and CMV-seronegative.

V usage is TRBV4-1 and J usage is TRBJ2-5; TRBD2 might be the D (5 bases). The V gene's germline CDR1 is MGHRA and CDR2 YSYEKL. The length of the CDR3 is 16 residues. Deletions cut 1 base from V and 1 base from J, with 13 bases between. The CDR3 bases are TGCGCCAGCAGCCAAGTACTGGGAGTCGGCCAAGAGACCCAGTACTTC. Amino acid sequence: CASSQVLGVGQETQYF.

The CDR3 region has the DNA TGCGCCAGCAGCCAGGGGGGGCATCAGGGTGACCACGAGCAGTACTTC. This gives the protein CASSQGGHQGDHEQYF. This chain uses TRBV4-1 with TRBJ2-7, with D perhaps matching TRBD2 (7 bases). V lost 3 bases and J lost 5, with 20 bases in between. The CDR3 has 16 amino acids. Germline CDR1 is MGHRA and CDR2 is YSYEKL.

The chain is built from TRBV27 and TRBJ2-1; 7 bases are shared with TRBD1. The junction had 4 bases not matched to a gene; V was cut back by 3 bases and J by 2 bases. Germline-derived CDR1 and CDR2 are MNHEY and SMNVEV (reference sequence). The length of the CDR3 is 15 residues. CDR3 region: CASSFETGTYNEQFF. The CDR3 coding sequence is TGTGCCAGCAGTTTCGAGACAGGGACCTACAATGAGCAGTTCTTC.

CDR3 bases: TGTGCCAGCAGTCTGGAGACCCAGTACTTC. It codes for CASSLETQYF. The chain recombines TRBV2 with TRBJ2-5; the D is unclear. V gave up 5 bases and J gave up 5 bases, with 3 bases separating them. This CDR3 has 10 amino acids. Germline V gene lookup returns CDR1 SNHLY and CDR2 FYNNEI.

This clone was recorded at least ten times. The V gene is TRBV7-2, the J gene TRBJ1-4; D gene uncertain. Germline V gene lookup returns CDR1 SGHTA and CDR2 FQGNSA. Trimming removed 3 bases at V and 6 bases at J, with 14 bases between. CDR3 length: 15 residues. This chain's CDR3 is CASSLTLGGYEKLFF. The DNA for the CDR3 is TGTGCCAGCAGCTTGACCCTCGGAGGTTATGAAAAACTGTTTTTT.

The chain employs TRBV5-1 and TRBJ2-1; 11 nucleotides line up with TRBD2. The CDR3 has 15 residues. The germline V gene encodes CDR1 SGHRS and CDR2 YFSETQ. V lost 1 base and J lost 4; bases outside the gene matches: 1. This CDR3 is CASSLSSGGYNEQFF. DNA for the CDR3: TGCGCCAGCAGCTTGTCTAGCGGGGGGTACAATGAGCAGTTCTTC.

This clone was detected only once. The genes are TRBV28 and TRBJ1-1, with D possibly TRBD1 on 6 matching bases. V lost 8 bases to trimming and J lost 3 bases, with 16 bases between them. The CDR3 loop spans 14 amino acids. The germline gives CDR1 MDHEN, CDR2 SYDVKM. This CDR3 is CASPPLAGDTEAFF. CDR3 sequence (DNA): TGTGCCAGCCCTCCCTTGGCAGGGGACACTGAAGCTTTCTTT.

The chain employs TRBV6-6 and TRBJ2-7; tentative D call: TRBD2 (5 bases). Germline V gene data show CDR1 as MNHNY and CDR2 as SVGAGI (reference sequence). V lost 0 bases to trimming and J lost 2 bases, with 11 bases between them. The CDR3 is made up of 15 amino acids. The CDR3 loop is CASSYSNSAAYEQYF. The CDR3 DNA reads TGTGCCAGCAGTTACTCTAATTCAGCGGCCTACGAGCAGTACTTC.

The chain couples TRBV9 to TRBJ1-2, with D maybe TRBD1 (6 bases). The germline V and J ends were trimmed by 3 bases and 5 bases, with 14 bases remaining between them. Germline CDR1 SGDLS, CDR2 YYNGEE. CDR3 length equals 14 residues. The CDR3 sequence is CASSAGRGAYGYTF. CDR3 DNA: TGTGCCAGCAGCGCGGGACGGGGGGCATATGGCTACACCTTC. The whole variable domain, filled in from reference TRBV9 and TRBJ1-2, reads DSGVTQTPKHLITATGQRVTLRCSPRSGDLSVYWYQQSLDQGLQFLIQYYNGEERAKGNILERFSAQQFPDLHSELNLSSLELGDSALYFCASSAGRGAYGYTFGSGTRLTVV.

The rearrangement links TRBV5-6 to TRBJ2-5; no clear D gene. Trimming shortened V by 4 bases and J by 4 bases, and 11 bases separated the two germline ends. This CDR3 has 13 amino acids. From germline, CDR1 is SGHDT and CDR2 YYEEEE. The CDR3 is CASSLLDTETQYF. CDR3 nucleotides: TGTGCCAGCAGCCTCCTAGATACAGAGACCCAGTACTTC.

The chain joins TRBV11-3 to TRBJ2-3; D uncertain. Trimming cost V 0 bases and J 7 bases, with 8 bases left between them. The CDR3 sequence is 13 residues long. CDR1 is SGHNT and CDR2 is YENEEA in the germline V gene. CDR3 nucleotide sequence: TGTGCCAGCAGCTTAGATCGGTCCAATACGCAGTATTTT. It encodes CASSLDRSNTQYF. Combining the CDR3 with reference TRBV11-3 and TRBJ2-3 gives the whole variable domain EAGVVQSPRYKIIEKKQPVAFWCNPISGHNTLYWYLQNLGQGPELLIRYENEEAVDDSQLPKDRFSAERLKGVDSTLKIQPAELGDSAVYLCASSLDRSNTQYFGPGTRLTVL.

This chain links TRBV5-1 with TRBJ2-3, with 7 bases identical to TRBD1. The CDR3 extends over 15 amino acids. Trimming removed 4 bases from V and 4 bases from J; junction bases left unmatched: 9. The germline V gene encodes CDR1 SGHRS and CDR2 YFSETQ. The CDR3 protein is CASSPYLRGPDTQYF. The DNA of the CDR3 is TGCGCCAGCAGCCCCTACTTAAGGGGGCCAGATACGCAGTATTTT.

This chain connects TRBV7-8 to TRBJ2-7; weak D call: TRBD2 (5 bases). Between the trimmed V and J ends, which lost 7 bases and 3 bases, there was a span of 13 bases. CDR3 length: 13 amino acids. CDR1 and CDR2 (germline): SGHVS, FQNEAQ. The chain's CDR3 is CASTLTGNYEQYF. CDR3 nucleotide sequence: TGTGCCAGCACCCTAACGGGGAACTACGAGCAGTACTTC.

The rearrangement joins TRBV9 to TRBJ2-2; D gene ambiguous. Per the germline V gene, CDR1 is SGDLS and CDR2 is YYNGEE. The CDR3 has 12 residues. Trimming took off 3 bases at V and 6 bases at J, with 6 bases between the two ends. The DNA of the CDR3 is TGTGCCAGCAGCGCCGGGTCCGGGGAGCTGTTTTTT. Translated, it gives CASSAGSGELFF.

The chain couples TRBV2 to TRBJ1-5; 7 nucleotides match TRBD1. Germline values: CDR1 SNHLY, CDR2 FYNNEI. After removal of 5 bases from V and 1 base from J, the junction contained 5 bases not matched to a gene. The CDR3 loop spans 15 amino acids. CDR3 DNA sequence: TGTGCCAGCAGTTTACAGGGGTTAAGCAATCAGCCCCAGCATTTT. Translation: CASSLQGLSNQPQHF.

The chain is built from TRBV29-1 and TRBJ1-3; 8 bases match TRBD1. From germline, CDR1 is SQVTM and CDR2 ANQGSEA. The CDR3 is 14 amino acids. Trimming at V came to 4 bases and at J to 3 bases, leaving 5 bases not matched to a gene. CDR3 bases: TGCAGCGTTGCCCAGGGGGCGAATGGAAACACCATATATTTT. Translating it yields CSVAQGANGNTIYF.

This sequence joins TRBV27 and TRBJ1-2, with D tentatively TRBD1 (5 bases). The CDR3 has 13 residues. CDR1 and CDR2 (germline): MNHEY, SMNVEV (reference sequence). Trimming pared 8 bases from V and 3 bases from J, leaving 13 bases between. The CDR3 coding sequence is TGTGCCAGCGGGTTGGACAACTACTATGGCTACACCTTC. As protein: CASGLDNYYGYTF.

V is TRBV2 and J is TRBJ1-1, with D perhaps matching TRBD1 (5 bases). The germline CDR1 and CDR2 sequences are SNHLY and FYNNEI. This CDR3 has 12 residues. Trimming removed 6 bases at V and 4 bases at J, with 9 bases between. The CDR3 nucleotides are TGTGCCAGCAGGGCAGGGTTCACTGAAGCTTTCTTT. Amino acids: CASRAGFTEAFF.

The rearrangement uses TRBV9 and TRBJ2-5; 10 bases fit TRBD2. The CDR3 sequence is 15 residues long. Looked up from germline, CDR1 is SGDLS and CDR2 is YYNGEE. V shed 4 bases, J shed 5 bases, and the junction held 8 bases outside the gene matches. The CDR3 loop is CASSSRTSGGETQYF. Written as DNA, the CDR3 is TGTGCCAGCAGCTCCCGGACTAGCGGAGGTGAGACCCAGTACTTC.

CDR3 in DNA: TGTGCCAGCTCAGTAAAAGAGGGACAACCAAACTATGGCTACACCTTC. Its protein product is CASSVKEGQPNYGYTF. The V and J genes are TRBV18 and TRBJ1-2, with D possibly being TRBD1 (6 bases). Deletions cut 5 bases from V and 2 bases from J, with 18 bases between. Per germline, CDR1 KGHSH and CDR2 LQKENI. The CDR3 sequence is 16 residues long.

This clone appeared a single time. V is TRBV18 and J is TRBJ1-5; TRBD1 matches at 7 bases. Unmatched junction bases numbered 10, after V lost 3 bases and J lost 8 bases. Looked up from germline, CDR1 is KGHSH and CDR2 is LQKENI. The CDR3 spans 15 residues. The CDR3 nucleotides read TGTGCCAGCTCACCCGCGGGCGGGACAGCGGAGCCCCAGCATTTT. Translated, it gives CASSPAGGTAEPQHF.

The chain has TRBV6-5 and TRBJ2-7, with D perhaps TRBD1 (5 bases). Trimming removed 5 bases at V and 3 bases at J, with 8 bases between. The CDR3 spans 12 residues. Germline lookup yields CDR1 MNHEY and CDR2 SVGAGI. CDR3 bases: TGTGCCAGCAGTAAGGGGATCTACGAGCAGTACTTC. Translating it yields CASSKGIYEQYF.

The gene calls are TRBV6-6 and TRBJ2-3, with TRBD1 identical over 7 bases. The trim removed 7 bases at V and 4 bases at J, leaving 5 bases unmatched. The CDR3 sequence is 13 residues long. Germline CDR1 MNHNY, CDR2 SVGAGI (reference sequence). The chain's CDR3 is CASNKGGSDTQYF. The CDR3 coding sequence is TGTGCCAGCAATAAAGGGGGCTCAGATACGCAGTATTTT.

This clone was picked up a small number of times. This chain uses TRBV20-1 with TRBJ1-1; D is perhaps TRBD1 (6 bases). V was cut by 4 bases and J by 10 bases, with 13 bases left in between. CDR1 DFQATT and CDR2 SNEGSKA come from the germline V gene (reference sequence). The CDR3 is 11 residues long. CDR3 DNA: TGCAGTGCTATCCCAGGGGAACGAGCTTTCTTT. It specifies CSAIPGERAFF.

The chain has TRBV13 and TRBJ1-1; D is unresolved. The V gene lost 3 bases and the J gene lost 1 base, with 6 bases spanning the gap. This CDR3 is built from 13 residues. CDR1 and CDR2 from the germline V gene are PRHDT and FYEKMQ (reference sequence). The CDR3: CASSFAGNTEAFF. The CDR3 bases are TGTGCCAGCAGCTTCGCCGGGAACACTGAAGCTTTCTTT.

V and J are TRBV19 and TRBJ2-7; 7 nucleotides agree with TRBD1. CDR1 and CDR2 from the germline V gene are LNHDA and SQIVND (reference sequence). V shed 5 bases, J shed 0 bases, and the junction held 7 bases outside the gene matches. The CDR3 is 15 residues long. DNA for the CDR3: TGTGCCAGTAGTCCGACAGGGTCGAGCTCCTACGAGCAGTACTTC. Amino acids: CASSPTGSSSYEQYF.